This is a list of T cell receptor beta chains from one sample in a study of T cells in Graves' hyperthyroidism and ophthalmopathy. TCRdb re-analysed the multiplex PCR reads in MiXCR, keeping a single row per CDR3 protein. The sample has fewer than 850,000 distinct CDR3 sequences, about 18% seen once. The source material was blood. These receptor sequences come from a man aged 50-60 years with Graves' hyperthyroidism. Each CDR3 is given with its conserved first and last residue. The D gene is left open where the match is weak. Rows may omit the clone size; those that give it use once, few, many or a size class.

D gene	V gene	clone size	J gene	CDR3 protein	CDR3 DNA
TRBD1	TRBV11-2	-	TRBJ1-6	CASSRVGQANSPLHF	TGTGCCAGCAGCCGAGTGGGACAGGCCAATTCACCCCTCCACTTT
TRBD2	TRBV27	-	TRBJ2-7	CASSFGSGAYEQYF	TGTGCCAGCAGTTTCGGTAGCGGGGCCTACGAGCAGTACTTC
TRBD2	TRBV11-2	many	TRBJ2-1	CASRGIAGVSYNEQFF	TGTGCCAGCAGGGGGATAGCGGGAGTTTCCTACAATGAGCAGTTCTTC
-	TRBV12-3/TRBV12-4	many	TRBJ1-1	CASSFLRNTEAFF	TGTGCCAGCAGTTTCCTTAGGAACACTGAAGCTTTCTTT
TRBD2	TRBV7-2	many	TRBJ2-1	CASSQGAGGRVNEQFF	TGTGCCAGCAGCCAAGGGGCTGGCGGGAGAGTTAATGAGCAGTTCTTC
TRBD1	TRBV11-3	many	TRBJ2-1	CASSFRQGVYNEQFF	TGTGCCAGCAGCTTTCGACAGGGGGTCTACAATGAGCAGTTCTTC
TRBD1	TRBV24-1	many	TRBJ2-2	CATSYPGGTGELFF	TGTGCCACCAGTTACCCAGGGGGCACCGGGGAGCTGTTTTTT
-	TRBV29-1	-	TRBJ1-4	CSVSMGATNEKLFF	TGCAGCGTGTCGATGGGCGCAACTAATGAAAAACTGTTTTTT
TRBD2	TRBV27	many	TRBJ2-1	CASSLRPLAGPYNEQFF	TGTGCCAGCAGTTTGCGACCTCTAGCGGGACCTTACAATGAGCAGTTCTTC
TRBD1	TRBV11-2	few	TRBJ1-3	CASKEPGQGNTIYF	TGTGCCAGCAAAGAACCGGGACAGGGAAACACCATATATTTT
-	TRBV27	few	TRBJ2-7	CASSLPGADEQYF	TGTGCCAGCAGTTTACCAGGGGCGGACGAGCAGTACTTC
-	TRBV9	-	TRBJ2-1	CASSVGGSAREQFF	TGTGCCAGCAGCGTAGGGGGTAGCGCTCGTGAGCAGTTCTTC
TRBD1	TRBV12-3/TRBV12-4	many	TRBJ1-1	CASSLTGGFEAFF	TGTGCCAGCAGTTTAACAGGGGGATTTGAAGCTTTCTTT
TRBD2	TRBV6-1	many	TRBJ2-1	CASSRTSSGVTRNEQFF	TGTGCCAGCAGCAGGACTAGCTCTGGGGTTACAAGGAATGAGCAGTTCTTC
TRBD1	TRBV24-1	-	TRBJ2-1	CATTSGQGVNNEQFF	TGTGCCACCACCTCCGGACAGGGGGTCAACAATGAGCAGTTCTTC
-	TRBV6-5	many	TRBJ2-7	CASSYSYGGVIAYEQYF	TGTGCCAGCAGTTACTCGTACGGAGGGGTCATAGCCTACGAGCAGTACTTC
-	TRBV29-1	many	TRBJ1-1	CSTSTQGTEAFF	TGCAGCACCTCGACCCAGGGGACTGAAGCTTTCTTT
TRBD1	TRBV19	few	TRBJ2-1	CASSPGTGGVRHEQFF	TGTGCCAGTAGTCCCGGGACAGGGGGCGTTAGGCATGAGCAGTTCTTC
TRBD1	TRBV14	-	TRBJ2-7	CASSPLGQGWNEQYF	TGTGCCAGCAGCCCGCTTGGACAGGGCTGGAACGAGCAGTACTTC
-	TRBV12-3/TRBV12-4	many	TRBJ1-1	CASRGRGLQYTEAFF	TGTGCCAGCAGGGGTAGGGGGTTACAGTACACTGAAGCTTTCTTT
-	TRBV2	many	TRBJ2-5	CASSFRNQETQYF	TGTGCCAGCAGCTTTCGGAACCAAGAGACCCAGTACTTC
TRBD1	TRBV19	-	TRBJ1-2	CASSPRDRGPGYTF	TGTGCCAGTAGTCCAAGGGACAGGGGGCCTGGCTACACCTTC
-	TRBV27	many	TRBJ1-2	CASSDQGHNNYGYTF	TGTGCCAGCAGTGATCAGGGACACAATAACTATGGCTACACCTTC
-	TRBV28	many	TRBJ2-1	CASSRYLGSYNEQFF	TGTGCCAGCAGTAGATACTTGGGGTCCTACAATGAGCAGTTCTTC
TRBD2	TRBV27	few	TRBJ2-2	CASSSGLAGGSGELFF	TGTGCCAGCAGTTCGGGACTAGCGGGAGGTTCGGGGGAGCTGTTTTTT
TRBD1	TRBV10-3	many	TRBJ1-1	CAIRGPGQGVTEAFF	TGTGCCATCAGAGGTCCGGGACAGGGCGTCACTGAAGCTTTCTTT
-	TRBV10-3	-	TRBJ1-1	CAIRVGRLEAFF	TGTGCCATCAGGGTTGGACGGTTAGAAGCTTTCTTT
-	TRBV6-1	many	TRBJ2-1	CASTYAIGSYNEQFF	TGTGCCAGCACCTACGCAATCGGTTCCTACAATGAGCAGTTCTTC
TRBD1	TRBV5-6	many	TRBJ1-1	CASSLYGTGMNTEAFF	TGTGCCAGCAGCTTGTACGGGACAGGGATGAACACTGAAGCTTTCTTT
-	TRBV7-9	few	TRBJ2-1	CASSSVTNEQFF	TGTGCCAGCAGCTCGGTAACCAATGAGCAGTTCTTC
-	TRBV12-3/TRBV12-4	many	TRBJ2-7	CASSPRPSTYEQYF	TGTGCCAGCAGTCCCCGACCGTCTACCTACGAGCAGTACTTC
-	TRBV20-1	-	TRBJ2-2	CSATRGGPAGELFF	TGCAGTGCAACCAGAGGGGGGCCGGCCGGGGAGCTGTTTTTT
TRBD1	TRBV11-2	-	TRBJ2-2	CASSLGIRVWSGQGAANTGELFF	TGTGCCAGCAGCTTAGGAATACGTGTTTGGTCGGGACAGGGGGCCGCGAACACCGGGGAGCTGTTTTTT
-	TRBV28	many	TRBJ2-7	CASSFGGRYEQYF	TGTGCCAGCAGTTTCGGGGGCCGCTACGAGCAGTACTTC
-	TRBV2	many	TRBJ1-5	CASAGEGNQPQHF	TGTGCCAGCGCAGGGGAGGGCAATCAGCCCCAGCATTTT